Listed below are T cell receptor beta chains from one sample, sequenced in a study of shared clonotypes between healthy human individuals. Repertoires were generated with immunoSEQ multiplex PCR, while TCRdb's copy carries only in-frame clones and drops some. Of 2.3 million or so clones listed, 85% to 95% are singletons. The sample was naive CD4+ T cells from PBMCs. Receptors originate from a man in his late teens or twenties in good health. Some clones in this sample may be carry-over from other donors' samples. Each CDR3 is given with its conserved first and last residue. A D gene is named only where the DNA matches it firmly. Clone size is shown for a subset of rows, as once, few, many or a class of expanded clone.

size	D	V	J	DNA	CDR3
once	NA	TRBV5-1	TRBJ1-3	TGCGCCAGCAGCTTGCGGACAGCTAACTCTGGAAACACCATATATTTT	CASSLRTANSGNTIYF
NA	NA	TRBV6-1	TRBJ1-2	TGTGCCAGCAGTGAAACGCCTAACTATGGCTACACCTTC	CASSETPNYGYTF
NA	NA	TRBV9	TRBJ1-2	TGTGCCAGCAGCGTAGACGTTGTAGATACTGGTGGCTACACCTTC	CASSVDVVDTGGYTF
NA	NA	TRBV7-3	TRBJ2-1	TGTGCCAGCAGCCCCGGCGGGACTTCCTACAATGAGCAGTTCTTC	CASSPGGTSYNEQFF
NA	TRBD1	TRBV2	TRBJ2-5	TGTGCCAGCAGGGATTCGACAGGGGGAGAGACCCAGTACTTC	CASRDSTGGETQYF
few	NA	TRBV7-9	TRBJ1-2	TGTGCCAGCAGCTTAGAACGGAGTGGCTACACCTTC	CASSLERSGYTF
NA	NA	TRBV5-8	TRBJ2-3	TGTGCCAGCAGCTGGGCACAAATAGACACAGATACGCAGTATTTT	CASSWAQIDTDTQYF
NA	NA	TRBV9	TRBJ2-3	TGTGCCAGCAGCCTGACAGCAGATACGCAGTATTTT	CASSLTADTQYF
NA	NA	TRBV4-2	TRBJ1-2	TGTGCCAGCAGTCACACGACAGGCAACTATGGCTACACCTTC	CASSHTTGNYGYTF
NA	NA	TRBV6-5	TRBJ1-1	TGTGCCAGCACCAACCGGGGCCTTGAAGCTTTCTTT	CASTNRGLEAFF
NA	TRBD2	TRBV7-3	TRBJ2-3	TGTGCCAGCAGCTTCGGGACTAAGGGTACGCAGTATTTT	CASSFGTKGTQYF
NA	NA	TRBV28	TRBJ1-1	TGTGCCAGCAGTTCCCCCTTTTCCCCCGGGAGGGTGAACACTGAAGCTTTCTTT	CASSSPFSPGRVNTEAFF
NA	TRBD2	TRBV10-1	TRBJ2-7	TGCGCCAGCAGTGAGGTCGGGAGGGATTCCTCCGAGCAGTACTTC	CASSEVGRDSSEQYF
NA	TRBD1	TRBV7-9	TRBJ2-5	TGTGCCAGCAGCTTATCTCCCGGACAGGTGGAGACCCAGTACTTC	CASSLSPGQVETQYF
NA	TRBD1	TRBV10-3	TRBJ2-7	TGTGCCATCAGTGCCCAGGGGGCGAGCTACGAGCAGTACTTC	CAISAQGASYEQYF
NA	NA	TRBV28	TRBJ1-4	TGTGCCAGCAGCCGAATCGGACAGTACCGGGAAAAACTGTTTTTT	CASSRIGQYREKLFF
NA	NA	TRBV2	TRBJ1-4	TGTGCCAGCAGTGAGGGGCCTGAAAAACTGTTTTTT	CASSEGPEKLFF
NA	NA	TRBV19	TRBJ1-2	TGTGCCAGTAGTACCGTTAACCATGGCTACACCTTC	CASSTVNHGYTF
NA	NA	TRBV18	TRBJ1-1	TGTGCCAGCTCACCACCAGATTGGGAAAACACTGAAGCTTTCTTT	CASSPPDWENTEAFF